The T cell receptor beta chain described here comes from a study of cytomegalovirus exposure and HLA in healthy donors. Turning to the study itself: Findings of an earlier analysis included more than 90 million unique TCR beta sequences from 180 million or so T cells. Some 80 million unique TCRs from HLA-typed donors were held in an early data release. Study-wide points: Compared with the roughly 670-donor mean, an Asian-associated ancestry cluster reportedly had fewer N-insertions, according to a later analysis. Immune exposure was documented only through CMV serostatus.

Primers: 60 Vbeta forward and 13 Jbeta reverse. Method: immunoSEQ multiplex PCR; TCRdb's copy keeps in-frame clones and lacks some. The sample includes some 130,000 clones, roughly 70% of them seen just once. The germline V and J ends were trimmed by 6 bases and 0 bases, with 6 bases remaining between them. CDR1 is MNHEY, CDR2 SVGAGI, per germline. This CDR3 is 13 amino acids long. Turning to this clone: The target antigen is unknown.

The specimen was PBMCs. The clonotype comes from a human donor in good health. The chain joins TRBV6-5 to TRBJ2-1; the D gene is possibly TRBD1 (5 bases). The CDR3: CASRTDSYNEQFF. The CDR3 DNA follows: TGTGCCAGCAGGACAGACTCCTACAATGAGCAGTTCTTC.